This T cell receptor (beta chain) was sequenced in a study of blood T cell repertoires in COVID-19. Study overall: The cDNA or gDNA used as material had been derived from T cells, B-cell-depleted T cells, or PBMCs.

The V and J ends lost 4 bases and 4 bases, in that order; junction bases with no gene match: 2. CDR3 length: 14 amino acids. The germline CDR1 and CDR2 sequences are LNHDA and SQIVND (reference sequence). This clone was detected only a few times. Original processing methods: Reference gene primer amplification gave estimated nucleated cell counts. This table comes from immunoSEQ multiplex PCR, and its TCRdb copy is limited to in-frame clones, with some not included. V, J and clone size reflect that table, while D and trimming were determined from the DNA. The sample contains just under 90,000 clones, 88% of which appear only once.

The source is a woman older than 75 with acute or convalescent COVID-19. The material sequenced was peripheral blood. The chain recombines TRBV19 with TRBJ2-4; 9 bases fit TRBD1. The CDR3 reads CASSRGQGKNIQYF. In DNA, the CDR3 is TGTGCCAGTAGTAGGGGACAGGGTAAAAACATTCAGTACTTC.